These 13 T cell receptor beta chains share one sample of origin, sequenced in a study of T-cell memory formation after mild COVID-19. TCRdb processed the 5' RACE reads anew with MiXCR; each CDR3 protein has one entry. The repertoire holds about 470,000 distinct CDR3 sequences, with 25% as singletons. The sequenced sample consisted of PBMCs or a T cell subset sorted from them (not recorded which). These receptor sequences come from an adult woman who had mild COVID-19 (a few samples of this study predate the infection). Cell type and time point are not known.

The V and J genes are TRBV12-3 or TRBV12-4 and TRBJ2-2; D gene uncertain. Trimming pared 2 bases from V and 3 bases from J, leaving 10 bases between. The CDR3 is 15 amino acids. The CDR3 DNA sequence: TGTGCCAGCAGTTTATCCATGGGATACACCGGGGAGCTGTTTTTT. Its protein product is CASSLSMGYTGELFF.

This clonotype was observed a few times. The chain couples TRBV12-3 or TRBV12-4 to TRBJ1-2; 7 bases are a match to TRBD1. J lost 2 bases, V lost 8 bases, and 8 bases had no gene match. The CDR3 totals 14 residues. The CDR3 nucleotides are TGTGCCAGCCGCCCGACAGGGAACAACTATGGCTACACCTTC. Encoded protein: CASRPTGNNYGYTF.

The chain is built from TRBV12-3 or TRBV12-4 and TRBJ2-3, with 11 bases aligning to TRBD2. With 7 bases clipped from V and 2 bases from J, the junction kept 8 bases outside the gene matches. This CDR3 has 16 residues. CDR3 region: CASTHSGRAYTDTQYF. CDR3 bases: TGTGCCAGCACTCATAGCGGGAGGGCCTACACAGATACGCAGTATTTT.

The V gene is TRBV27, the J gene TRBJ1-2; D is unresolved. This CDR3 spans 16 amino acids. V was clipped by 5 bases and J by 4 bases, with 20 bases between them. Germline V gives CDR1 MNHEY, CDR2 SMNVEV (reference sequence). In nucleotides, the CDR3 is TGTGCCAGCAGTCCCAAAGGACCACCCATGGGCTATGGCTACACCTTC. Translated: CASSPKGPPMGYGYTF.

This chain connects TRBV12-3 or TRBV12-4 to TRBJ1-3; D gene ambiguous. Trimming left V 3 bases short and J 1 base short, with 7 bases between. This CDR3 has 14 amino acids. The CDR3 loop reads CASSLSASGNTIYF. CDR3 DNA sequence: TGTGCCAGCAGTTTGTCAGCTTCTGGAAACACCATATATTTT.

The chain joins TRBV7-8 to TRBJ2-3, with TRBD2 identical over 14 bases. Per germline, CDR1 SGHVS and CDR2 FQNEAQ. The V and J ends lost 0 bases and 9 bases, in that order; junction bases with no gene match: 5. This CDR3 is built from 16 residues. In DNA, the CDR3 is TGTGCCAGCAGCTTAGCTGGGACTAGCGGGAGTTCAACGCAGTATTTT. Its protein product is CASSLAGTSGSSTQYF.

J is TRBJ2-3 and V is TRBV10-3; possible D gene TRBD2, 7 bases. V dropped 8 bases and J dropped 2 bases, with 11 bases sitting between them. Germline V gene sequence: CDR1 ENHRY, CDR2 SYGVKD. The CDR3 has 13 amino acids. CDR3 in amino acids: CAIGGASTDTQYF. The CDR3 region has the DNA TGTGCCATCGGGGGGGCCTCCACAGATACGCAGTATTTT.

The V and J genes are TRBV30 and TRBJ2-7; perhaps TRBD2 as D (7 bases). Germline assignment: CDR1 GTSNPN and CDR2 SVGIG (reference sequence). The CDR3 loop spans 15 amino acids. Trimming left V 4 bases short and J 4 bases short, with 20 bases between. For the CDR3, the DNA is TGTGCCTGGACCCCCTATGGGGGGGCTGGGTACGAGCAGTACTTC. Amino acids: CAWTPYGGAGYEQYF.

This clonotype was detected a few times. This chain connects TRBV10-2 to TRBJ2-5; D not resolved. Germline V lookup: CDR1 WSHSY, CDR2 SAAADI. This CDR3 spans 14 amino acids. V lost 0 bases and J 3 bases, leaving 8 bases between the germline ends. CDR3 loop: CASSESTAEETQYF. Here the CDR3 DNA reads TGCGCCAGCAGTGAGTCCACAGCCGAAGAGACCCAGTACTTC.

The gene calls are TRBV19 and TRBJ1-5; D is perhaps TRBD1 (6 bases). The CDR3 sequence is 16 residues long. CDR1 and CDR2 from the germline V gene are LNHDA and SQIVND (reference sequence). V was clipped by 5 bases and J by 5 bases, with 19 bases between them. CDR3 nucleotide sequence: TGTGCCAGTAGTCCCCGGGCCACAGGGAGAGATCAGCCCCAGCATTTT. Translation: CASSPRATGRDQPQHF.

V and J are TRBV15 and TRBJ2-7; D is ambiguous. The V and J ends lost 3 bases and 5 bases respectively, with 8 bases between them. This CDR3 has 12 amino acids. Germline V CDR1 and CDR2: LNHNV, YYDKDF (reference sequence). This CDR3 reads CATSRDANEQYF. The CDR3 nucleotides are TGTGCCACCAGCAGGGACGCAAACGAGCAGTACTTC.

The chain combines TRBV12-3 or TRBV12-4 with TRBJ2-3; 9 positions agree with TRBD2. V was pared by 6 bases and J by 6 bases, with 4 bases of the junction left unmatched. The CDR3 runs 13 residues. The CDR3 protein is CASSSGTSDTQYF. CDR3 coding DNA: TGTGCCAGCAGCTCCGGGACTAGCGATACGCAGTATTTT.

The V call is TRBV5-6, the J call TRBJ2-1; D remains unclear. V dropped 4 bases and J dropped 8 bases, with 13 bases sitting between them. The CDR3 contains 13 residues. Germline-derived CDR1 and CDR2 are SGHDT and YYEEEE. The CDR3 protein is CASSTFTVDEQFF. CDR3 nucleotide sequence: TGTGCCAGCAGCACATTTACAGTAGATGAGCAGTTCTTC.